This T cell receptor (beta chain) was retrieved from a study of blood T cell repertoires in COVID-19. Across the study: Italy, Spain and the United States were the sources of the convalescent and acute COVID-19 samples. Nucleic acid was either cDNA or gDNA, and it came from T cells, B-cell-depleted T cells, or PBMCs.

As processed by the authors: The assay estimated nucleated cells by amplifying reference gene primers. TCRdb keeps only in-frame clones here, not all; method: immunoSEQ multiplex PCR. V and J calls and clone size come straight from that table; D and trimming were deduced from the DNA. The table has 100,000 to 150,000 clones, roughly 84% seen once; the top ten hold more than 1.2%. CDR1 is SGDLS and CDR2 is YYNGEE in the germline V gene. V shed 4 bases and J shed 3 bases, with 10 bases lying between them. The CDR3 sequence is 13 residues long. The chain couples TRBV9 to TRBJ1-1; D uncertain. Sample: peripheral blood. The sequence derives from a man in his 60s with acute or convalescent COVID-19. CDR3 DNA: TGTGCCAGCAGCCTCCATGTAGACACTGAAGCTTTCTTT. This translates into CASSLHVDTEAFF.